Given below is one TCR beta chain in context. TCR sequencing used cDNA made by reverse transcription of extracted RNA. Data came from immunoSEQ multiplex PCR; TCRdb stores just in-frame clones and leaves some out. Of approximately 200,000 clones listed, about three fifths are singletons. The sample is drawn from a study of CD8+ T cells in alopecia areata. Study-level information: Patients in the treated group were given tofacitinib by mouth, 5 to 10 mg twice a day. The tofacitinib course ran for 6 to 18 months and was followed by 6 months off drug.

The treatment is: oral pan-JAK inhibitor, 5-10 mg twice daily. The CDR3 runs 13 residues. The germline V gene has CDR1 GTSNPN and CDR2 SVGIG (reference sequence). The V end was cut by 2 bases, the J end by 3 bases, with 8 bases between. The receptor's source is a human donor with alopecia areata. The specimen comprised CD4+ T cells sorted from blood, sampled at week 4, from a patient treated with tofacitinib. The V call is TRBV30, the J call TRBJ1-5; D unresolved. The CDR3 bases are TGTGCCTGGAGTTCGACCCTCAATCAGCCCCAGCATTTT. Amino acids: CAWSSTLNQPQHF. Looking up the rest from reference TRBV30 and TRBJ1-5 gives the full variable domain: SQTIHQWPATLVQPVGSPLSLECTVEGTSNPNLYWYRQAAGRGLQLLFYSVGIGQISSEVPQNLSASRPQDRQFILSSKKLLLSDSGFYLCAWSSTLNQPQHFGDGTRLSIL.